This TCR beta chain was profiled in a study of cytomegalovirus exposure and HLA in healthy donors. At the level of the study: Inside one of the first data releases sat about 91 million unique TCRs taken from HLA-typed donors. General observations from the study: TCR beta V segments were, for the most part, productive about 90% or about 30% of the time in an earlier analysis.

The PCR had 60 Vbeta and 13 Jbeta primers. TCRdb's copy holds only in-frame clones and misses some; the assay was immunoSEQ multiplex PCR. The sample contains about 130,000 clones, roughly four fifths of which appear only once. Regarding donors, all were healthy bone marrow donors. A word on this clone: Its target is not known.

The length of the CDR3 is 13 residues. CDR1 and CDR2 (germline): KGHSH, LQKENI. Between the trimmed V and J ends, which lost 5 bases and 8 bases, there was a span of 13 bases. The source of this sequence is a man in his thirties or forties in good health and CMV-seronegative. The material sequenced was PBMCs. The chain joins TRBV18 to TRBJ2-1; possibly TRBD2 for D (6 bases). This CDR3 is CASSSELAHEQFF. Written as DNA, the CDR3 is TGTGCCAGCTCATCGGAACTAGCCCATGAGCAGTTCTTC.